This T cell receptor (beta chain) was identified in a study of STAT5B mutations in CD4+ large granular lymphocyte leukemia. Trimming cost V 5 bases and J 1 base, with 18 bases left between them. This CDR3 region has 17 residues. The germline gives CDR1 SQVTM, CDR2 ANQGSEA. The survey-level immunoSEQ assay was used. In the original analysis: A productive frequency of 2.59 x 10-5 was the lowest detectable. Only in-frame clones appear in the TCRdb table, and some are missing; sequencing was by immunoSEQ multiplex PCR. V and J calls and clone size are copied from that table; D and trimming were computed from the DNA. This sample has tens of thousands of clones, with 75% to 85% found just once.

The sequenced sample consisted of CD4+ T cells from blood buffy coats. The V gene is TRBV29-1, the J gene TRBJ2-6; a possible D gene is TRBD1 (5 bases). The receptor comes from a human donor in good health. In nucleotides, the CDR3 is TGCAGCGTTCTATCCAGGGAAACTAAATCTGGGGCCAACGTCCTGACTTTC. This translates into CSVLSRETKSGANVLTF. The variable domain in full, with the rest retrieved from reference TRBV29-1 and TRBJ2-6, is SAVISQKPSRDICQRGTSLTIQCQVDSQVTMMFWYRQQPGQSLTLIATANQGSEATYESGFVIDKFPISRPNLTFSTLTVSNMSPEDSSIYLCSVLSRETKSGANVLTFGAGSRLTVL.